The clone carrying this TCR beta chain was seen only a few times. The data are from a study of early T cells in non-severe SARS-CoV-2 infection. Study background: Unsorted whole blood bulk RNA was sequenced, with unpaired chains.

From the 5' RACE reads, TCRdb called clonotypes with MiXCR, one entry per CDR3 protein. The repertoire holds tens of thousands of distinct CDR3 sequences, with 9% to 15% as singletons. CDR3 length: 14 residues. Germline CDR1 and CDR2: LNHNV and YYDKDF (reference sequence). J was trimmed by 6 bases and V by 5 bases; bases with no gene match: 6. Sequencing was performed on whole blood, taken at baseline. The chain uses TRBV15 and TRBJ2-5, with 10 bases fitting TRBD1. The source of this sequence is an adult who was a healthcare worker with PCR-confirmed SARS-CoV-2 infection or an uninfected control (not recorded which). The donor label of this sample is uncertain. The DNA of the CDR3 is TGTGCCACCAGCGTCGGGACAGGGGCGCAGACCCAGTACTTC. Residues: CATSVGTGAQTQYF.